Below, 24 T cell receptor beta chains from the same sample are listed, as sequenced in a study of response to subunit inactivated influenza vaccine. Each CDR3 protein is one row after TCRdb ran MiXCR on the RT-PCR reads. This sample yields 710,000 or so distinct CDR3 sequences, of which 15% to 19% are seen a single time; around a tenth belongs to the top ten. The sequenced sample was PBMCs from blood, obtained approximately 13 days after vaccination. The receptor set was obtained from a man aged 45-65 years who received an inactivated influenza vaccine.

V and J are TRBV3-1 and TRBJ1-2; unclear D gene. Between the trimmed V and J ends, which lost 0 bases and 0 bases, there was a span of 17 bases. CDR1 LGHDT and CDR2 YNNKEL come from the germline V gene (reference sequence). The CDR3 sequence is 18 residues long. The DNA of the CDR3 is TGTGCCAGCAGCCAAGATGCCAGTTATCGCTTAGCTAACTATGGCTACACCTTC. This translates into CASSQDASYRLANYGYTF.

A few counts support this clonotype. The J gene is TRBJ2-1, the V gene TRBV4-3; possible D gene TRBD2, 6 bases. The V gene lost 0 bases and the J gene lost 7 bases, with 16 bases spanning the gap. Germline V gene sequence: CDR1 LGHNA, CDR2 YSLEER. CDR3 size: 16 residues. CDR3 sequence (DNA): TGCGCCAGCAGCCAAGAACGGCCGACTAGGAGGAATGAGCAGTTCTTC. It is translated as CASSQERPTRRNEQFF.

Note on this clonotype: At one boundary the junction diverges from the germline segment, which might be a read error. The chain couples TRBV20-1 to TRBJ2-7; the match to TRBD2 covers 8 bases. The V gene's germline CDR1 is DFQATT and CDR2 SNEGSKA (reference sequence). The CDR3 totals 15 residues. The CDR3 loop reads CSARRRSGGSFEQYF. The CDR3 DNA reads as TGCAGTGCTAGGCGTAGGAGCGGGGGCTCCTTCGAGCAGTACTTC.

On this clonotype: An end of the junction differs from the germline gene, which may be a read error. V gene TRBV7-7 combines with J gene TRBJ2-3; D possibly corresponds to TRBD1 (5 bases). CDR1 is SSHAT and CDR2 is FNYEAQ in the germline V gene (reference sequence). This CDR3 spans 15 amino acids. CDR3 residues: CASSLGQSSTDTQYF. The CDR3 coding sequence is TGTGCTAGCAGCTTGGGGCAGTCTAGCACAGATACGCAGTATTTT.

The J gene is TRBJ2-5, the V gene TRBV2; the match to TRBD2 covers 9 bases. This CDR3 has 16 residues. V dropped 7 bases and J dropped 1; count of bases not matched to a gene: 10. Germline V gene data show CDR1 as SNHLY and CDR2 as FYNNEI. The CDR3 bases are TGTGCCAGCATCGGACTAGCGTATGAGGGCCAAGAGACCCAGTACTTC. This gives the protein CASIGLAYEGQETQYF.

The chain carries TRBV15 and TRBJ2-2; TRBD1 is a possible D gene (5 bases). Germline V lookup: CDR1 LNHNV, CDR2 YYDKDF (reference sequence). The ends were cut back, 5 bases at V and 7 bases at J, with 17 bases in the middle. The CDR3 length is 15 residues. The CDR3 sequence: CATSSSRRVGGELFF. In DNA, the CDR3 is TGTGCCACCAGCTCTTCCCGCAGGGTTGGCGGGGAGCTGTTTTTT. Full variable domain (remainder filled in from reference TRBV15 and TRBJ2-2): DAMVIQNPRYQVTQFGKPVTLSCSQTLNHNVMYWYQQKSSQAPKLLFHYYDKDFNNEADTPDNFQSRRPNTSFCFLDIRSPGLGDTAMYLCATSSSRRVGGELFFGEGSRLTVL.

The rearrangement links TRBV5-6 to TRBJ2-7, with 8 bases fitting TRBD2. After removal of 4 bases from V and 2 bases from J, the junction contained 14 bases not matched to a gene. CDR1 is SGHDT, CDR2 YYEEEE, per germline. There are 17 residues in the CDR3. The CDR3 is CASSPRLGTRATYEQYF. The CDR3 DNA follows: TGTGCCAGCAGCCCACGCCTCGGGACTAGGGCAACCTACGAGCAGTACTTC. Using reference TRBV5-6 and TRBJ2-7 for the parts outside the CDR3, the full variable domain is DAGVTQSPTHLIKTRGQQVTLRCSPKSGHDTVSWYQQALGQGPQFIFQYYEEEERQRGNFPDRFSGHQFPNYSSELNVNALLLGDSALYLCASSPRLGTRATYEQYFGPGTRLTVT.

This chain links TRBV12-3 or TRBV12-4 with TRBJ1-4, with D perhaps TRBD1 (5 bases). CDR3 size: 15 residues. Trimming took off 6 bases at V and 3 bases at J, with 14 bases between the two ends. Written as DNA, the CDR3 is TGTGCCAGCAGCCCAGGGAGGGGTTCTAATGAAAAACTGTTTTTT. Translating gives CASSPGRGSNEKLFF.

This clonotype was seen a few times. The chain carries TRBV4-3 and TRBJ2-3; 11 bases are a match to TRBD1. The CDR3 consists of 14 residues. J gave up 11 bases and V 6 bases, and 10 bases lay outside the gene matches. Germline V gene data show CDR1 as LGHNA and CDR2 as YSLEER. The DNA for the CDR3 is TGCGCCAGCAGACCGGGACAGGGGGTAGCAAAGCAGTATTTT. It translates to CASRPGQGVAKQYF.

In its sample, this clonotype was seen many times. The chain carries TRBV28 and TRBJ1-6, with TRBD1 identical over 8 bases. CDR1 MDHEN and CDR2 SYDVKM come from the germline V gene. Trimming took 0 bases from V and 5 from J; bases not matched to a gene: 9. This CDR3 comprises 18 residues. CDR3 loop: CASSLWGLPGQDNSPLHF. For the CDR3, the DNA is TGTGCCAGCAGTTTATGGGGCCTACCGGGACAGGATAATTCACCCCTCCACTTT.

As concerns this clonotype: A much larger clone lies one base from this, so it may be a read error. The chain couples TRBV29-1 to TRBJ2-5; D call uncertain. The V and J ends lost 4 bases and 5 bases respectively, with 14 bases between them. In germline, CDR1 is SQVTM, CDR2 ANQGSEA. This CDR3 region has 13 residues. CDR3 sequence reads: CSVAHRVIETQYF. CDR3 bases: TGCAGCGTTGCCCACCGGGTCATCGAGACCCAGTACTTC.

This chain joins TRBV29-1 and TRBJ2-1; 7 nucleotides line up with TRBD2. V shed 5 bases and J 4 bases; nucleotides not matched to a gene: 8. CDR1 and CDR2 from the germline V gene are SQVTM and ANQGSEA. The CDR3 is made up of 14 amino acids. CDR3 sequence (DNA): TGCAGCGTTTCCCGCGGACTAGGATACAATGAGCAGTTCTTC. This codes for CSVSRGLGYNEQFF.

The CDR3 reads CASSYRFAGETQYF. The CDR3 nucleotides are TGTGCCAGCAGTTACCGTTTCGCGGGGGAGACCCAGTACTTC. The rearrangement joins TRBV6-5 to TRBJ2-5; a possible D gene is TRBD2 (6 bases). The CDR3 is made up of 14 amino acids. Germline-derived CDR1 and CDR2 are MNHEY and SVGAGI. Trimming pared 2 bases from V and 5 bases from J, leaving 12 bases between.

This clonotype was detected only a few times. The J gene is TRBJ2-7, the V gene TRBV12-3 or TRBV12-4, with unresolved D. The CDR3 consists of 14 residues. The V end lost 1 base, the J end lost 2 bases, and 9 bases lay between the germline ends. This chain's CDR3 is CASSLGHEAYEQYF. In nucleotides, the CDR3 is TGTGCCAGCAGTTTAGGGCATGAAGCCTACGAGCAGTACTTC.

This clonotype has more than one count but fewer than ten. The gene calls are TRBV10-3 and TRBJ2-1; D possibly uses TRBD1 or TRBD2 (6 bases each). V was pared by 3 bases and J by 4 bases, with 13 bases between. The CDR3 is 15 amino acids. Germline loops: CDR1 ENHRY, CDR2 SYGVKD. The DNA of the CDR3 is TGTGCCATCAGTGACGGAGGGGGTAGTTACAATGAGCAGTTCTTC. The encoded protein is CAISDGGGSYNEQFF.

This rearrangement joins TRBV10-3 to TRBJ2-3; D is possibly TRBD1 (6 bases). This CDR3 is built from 13 residues. CDR1 ENHRY and CDR2 SYGVKD come from the germline V gene. The V gene lost 5 bases and the J gene lost 2 bases, with 8 bases spanning the gap. The CDR3 DNA reads as TGTGCCATCAGTCCAGGGGACACAGATACGCAGTATTTT. The encoded protein is CAISPGDTDTQYF.

This clonotype has at least ten counts. This chain links TRBV29-1 with TRBJ2-3, with 7 bases that match TRBD1. This CDR3 has 15 amino acids. Trimming at V came to 7 bases and at J to 3 bases, leaving 13 bases not matched to a gene. CDR1 and CDR2 from the germline V gene are SQVTM and ANQGSEA. The CDR3 nucleotides are TGCAGCGCCGCCCCCGAGACAGGGATGACAGATACGCAGTATTTT. This gives the protein CSAAPETGMTDTQYF.

This clonotype appeared many times. The V gene is TRBV14, the J gene TRBJ1-1, with 9 nucleotides matching TRBD1. CDR1 and CDR2 from the germline V gene are SGHDN and FVKESK. This CDR3 spans 14 amino acids. V shed 4 bases and J 4 bases; nucleotides not matched to a gene: 4. CDR3 protein: CASSLVQGATEAFF. The CDR3 bases are TGTGCCAGCAGCCTCGTACAGGGGGCCACTGAAGCTTTCTTT. The variable domain in full, with the rest retrieved from reference TRBV14 and TRBJ1-1, is EAGVTQFPSHSVIEKGQTVTLRCDPISGHDNLYWYRRVMGKEIKFLLHFVKESKQDESGMPNNRFLAERTGGTYSTLKVQPAELEDSGVYFCASSLVQGATEAFFGQGTRLTVV.

The sample holds a few counts of this clonotype. The chain joins TRBV6-1 to TRBJ1-1; tentatively, D is TRBD1 (6 bases). Germline CDR1 and CDR2: MNHNS and SASEGT. V lost 5 bases, J lost 4 bases, and 23 bases lay in between. CDR3 length: 17 amino acids. The CDR3 nucleotides are TGTGCCAGCAGTCAACCCCTAGGGGGGGCGGGAAGCACTGAAGCTTTCTTT. It codes for CASSQPLGGAGSTEAFF.

This clonotype was seen at least ten times. The V and J genes are TRBV12-5 and TRBJ1-5; the D is unclear. V lost 4 bases and J lost 7, with 8 bases in between. The CDR3 contains 12 residues. Germline V gene data show CDR1 as LGHNT and CDR2 as FRNRAP. For the CDR3, the DNA is TGTGCTAGTGGTTGGGAGGGACAGCCCCAGCATTTT. This codes for CASGWEGQPQHF. Variable domain in full (rest from reference TRBV12-5 and TRBJ1-5): DARVTQTPRHKVTEMGQEVTMRCQPILGHNTVFWYRQTMMQGLELLAYFRNRAPLDDSGMPKDRFSAEMPDATLATLKIQPSEPRDSAVYFCASGWEGQPQHFGDGTRLSIL.

V is TRBV27 and J is TRBJ2-1; 10 bases match TRBD2. J gave up 8 bases and V 3 bases, and 7 bases lay outside the gene matches. Germline loops: CDR1 MNHEY, CDR2 SMNVEV (reference sequence). The CDR3 sequence is 15 residues long. CDR3 in amino acids: CASSFASGSLYEQFF. The CDR3 region has the DNA TGTGCCAGCAGTTTTGCTAGCGGGAGTCTCTATGAGCAGTTCTTC.

V is TRBV19 and J is TRBJ1-5; a possible D gene is TRBD1 (5 bases). Between the trimmed V and J ends, which lost 5 bases and 5 bases, there was a span of 13 bases. CDR1 is LNHDA and CDR2 is SQIVND in the germline V gene (reference sequence). CDR3 length equals 14 residues. The CDR3 DNA reads as TGTGCCAGTAGTCGGGACGGAAAGTATCAGCCCCAGCATTTT. This sequence encodes CASSRDGKYQPQHF. Full variable domain (missing parts from reference TRBV19 and TRBJ1-5): DGGITQSPKYLFRKEGQNVTLSCEQNLNHDAMYWYRQDPGQGLRLIYYSQIVNDFQKGDIAEGYSVSREKKESFPLTVTSAQKNPTAFYLCASSRDGKYQPQHFGDGTRLSIL.

In this sample, this clonotype turned up a few times. The J gene is TRBJ2-3, the V gene TRBV15; 9 bases match TRBD1. Unmatched junction bases numbered 5, after V lost 3 bases and J lost 4 bases. The CDR3 is 15 amino acids. Germline lookup yields CDR1 LNHNV and CDR2 YYDKDF (reference sequence). The CDR3 loop is CATSSGGTGSDTQYF. The CDR3 bases are TGTGCCACCAGCAGCGGCGGGACAGGGTCAGATACGCAGTATTTT.

V gene TRBV4-3 combines with J gene TRBJ2-1, with 9 bases fitting TRBD1. The CDR3 has 17 residues. Unmatched junction bases numbered 6, after V lost 3 bases and J lost 0 bases. The germline gives CDR1 LGHNA, CDR2 YSLEER. CDR3 amino acids: CASSHPGTGSSYNEQFF. CDR3 DNA: TGCGCCAGCAGCCACCCCGGGACAGGGTCCTCCTACAATGAGCAGTTCTTC.